This T cell receptor (beta chain) appears in the sequencing data of a study of blood T cell repertoires in COVID-19. Study overall: Samples of COVID-19 (acute and convalescent) were obtained from the United States, Italy and Spain. Sources were T cells, B-cell-depleted T cells, or PBMCs; the material itself was cDNA or gDNA.

TCRdb's table, derived via immunoSEQ multiplex PCR, lists solely in-frame clones and lacks some. The sample includes about 360,000 clones, around four fifths seen only once; the top ten take approximately 3%. The CDR3 spans 15 residues. The V end lost 2 bases, the J end lost 2 bases, and 10 bases lay between the germline ends. Germline loops: CDR1 SGHTA, CDR2 FQGNSA. The sample comprised peripheral blood. The sequence was collected from a man under 40 with active or convalescent COVID-19. This chain joins TRBV7-2 and TRBJ2-1, with D possibly TRBD2 on 6 matching bases. CDR3 amino acids: CASSLFGGAYNEQFF. CDR3 nucleotides: TGTGCCAGCAGCTTATTCGGGGGAGCCTACAATGAGCAGTTCTTC.